This TCR beta chain is from a study of coeliac disease. Assay used: immunoSEQ multiplex PCR; TCRdb lists only in-frame clones, some missing. The repertoire holds about 3,300 clones, with 48% as singletons. Note on this clone: Its target is unknown.

Study observations and caveats: TRB repertoires were largely private, with most amino acid sequences found in only one sample.

The sequenced sample was intraepithelial lymphocytes from the gut. The TCR was taken from a woman in her 70s with celiac disease.

CDR3 bases: TGTGCCAGCGGAAGACTAGCGGGGACAACTGAGCAGTTCTTC. Translated, it gives CASGRLAGTTEQFF. The chain recombines TRBV7-8 with TRBJ2-1; 11 bases align to TRBD2. This CDR3 is 14 amino acids long. With V trimmed by 8 bases and J by 9 bases, 9 bases remained unmatched. Germline lookup yields CDR1 SGHVS and CDR2 FQNEAQ. The full variable domain, its missing parts supplied by reference TRBV7-8 and TRBJ2-1, is GAGVSQSPRYKVAKRGQDVALRCDPISGHVSLFWYQQALGQGPEFLTYFQNEAQLDKSGLPSDRFFAERPEGSVSTLKIQRTQQEDSAVYLCASGRLAGTTEQFFGPGTRLTVL.